This paragraph covers one T cell receptor beta chain sequence. This record comes from a study of blood T cell repertoires in COVID-19. Study context: Samples of COVID-19 (acute and convalescent) were obtained from the United States, Italy and Spain.

Generated by immunoSEQ multiplex PCR, the TCRdb table keeps only in-frame clones and is missing some. The data contain about 60,000 clones, 75% to 80% of them singletons. CDR1 and CDR2 (germline): SGHKS, YYEKEE (reference sequence). This CDR3 is 13 amino acids long. V shed 0 bases and J shed 3 bases, with 3 bases lying between them. This TCR came from a woman aged 80 or over with acute or convalescent COVID-19. The source material was peripheral blood. The chain combines TRBV5-5 with TRBJ2-2; no definite D call. The CDR3 DNA reads as TGTGCCAGCAGCTTGGTATACACCGGGGAGCTGTTTTTT. Protein product: CASSLVYTGELFF.